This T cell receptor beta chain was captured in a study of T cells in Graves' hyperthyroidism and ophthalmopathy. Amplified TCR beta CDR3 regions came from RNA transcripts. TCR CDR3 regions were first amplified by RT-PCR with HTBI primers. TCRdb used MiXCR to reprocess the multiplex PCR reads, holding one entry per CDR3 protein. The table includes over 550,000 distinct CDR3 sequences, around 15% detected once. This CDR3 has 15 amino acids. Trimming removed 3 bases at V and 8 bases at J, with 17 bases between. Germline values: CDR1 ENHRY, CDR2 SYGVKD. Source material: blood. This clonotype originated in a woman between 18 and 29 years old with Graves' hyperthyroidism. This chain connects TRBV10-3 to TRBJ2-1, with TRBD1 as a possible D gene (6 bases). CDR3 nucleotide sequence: TGTGCCATCAGTGACGGAACAGCCGAGGGGGATGAGCAGTTCTTC. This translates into CAISDGTAEGDEQFF.